These 27 T cell receptor beta chains originate from one sample sequenced in a study of blood T cell repertoires in COVID-19. The data were produced by immunoSEQ multiplex PCR, yet TCRdb's version contains in-frame clones alone and is incomplete. The table records about 270,000 clones, 70% to 90% of them present only once. What was sequenced was PBMCs or T cells enriched from blood (not recorded which). These receptors came from a woman between 55 and 75 years old in a cohort exposed to, infected with or recovered from COVID-19 (not recorded which).

This clone appeared once. Its ends do not fully match the called genes, so a read error is possible. The CDR3 DNA reads as TGTGCCAGCAGCTTACTTATCCTTCTAGCGGGAGGGGAAGAGGCCCAGTACTTC. It codes for CASSLLILLAGGEEAQYF. V gene TRBV7-2 combines with J gene TRBJ2-5, with 12 bases matching TRBD2. In germline, CDR1 is SGHTA, CDR2 FQGNSA. CDR3 length: 18 amino acids. The whole variable domain, filled in from reference TRBV7-2 and TRBJ2-5, reads GAGVSQSPSNKVTEKGKDVELRCDPISGHTALYWYRQSLGQGLEFLIYFQGNSAPDKSGLPSDRFSAERTGGSVSTLTIQRTQQEDSAVYLCASSLLILLAGGEEAQYFGPGTRLLVL.

This chain links TRBV7-6 with TRBJ1-4; 7 bases fit TRBD1. V was clipped by 1 base and J by 7 bases; unmatched bases: 3. This CDR3 region has 14 residues. Germline V CDR1 and CDR2: SGHVS, FNYEAQ. The CDR3 nucleotides are TGTGCCAGCAGCTTAGGACAGGGAAGTGAAAAACTGTTTTTT. Residues: CASSLGQGSEKLFF. The variable domain in full, with the rest retrieved from reference TRBV7-6 and TRBJ1-4, is GAGVSQSPRYKVTKRGQDVALRCDPISGHVSLYWYRQALGQGPEFLTYFNYEAQQDKSGLPNDRFSAERPEGSISTLTIQRTEQRDSAMYRCASSLGQGSEKLFFGSGTQLSVL.

This chain connects TRBV25-1 to TRBJ1-2; 7 bases align to TRBD1. The germline V gene encodes CDR1 MGHDK and CDR2 SYGVNS. The ends lost 7 bases at V and 8 bases at J; junction bases unmatched: 10. There are 13 residues in the CDR3. CDR3 sequence reads: CASTRTGTDGYTF. The CDR3 nucleotides read TGTGCCAGCACCCGAACCGGGACAGACGGCTACACCTTC.

The chain recombines TRBV7-8 with TRBJ1-2, with TRBD1 identical over 7 bases. Germline-derived CDR1 and CDR2 are SGHVS and FQNEAQ. CDR3 length: 16 residues. After removal of 5 bases from V and 4 bases from J, the junction contained 13 bases not matched to a gene. The CDR3 DNA reads TGTGCCAGCAGCCGAGGAGAGGGGGCCTGGGGCTATGGCTACACCTTC. It encodes CASSRGEGAWGYGYTF. The whole variable domain, filled in from reference TRBV7-8 and TRBJ1-2, reads GAGVSQSPRYKVAKRGQDVALRCDPISGHVSLFWYQQALGQGPEFLTYFQNEAQLDKSGLPSDRFFAERPEGSVSTLKIQRTQQEDSAVYLCASSRGEGAWGYGYTFGSGTRLTVV.

This sequence joins TRBV6-5 and TRBJ2-2; D is unresolved. Between the trimmed V and J ends, which lost 2 bases and 4 bases, there was a span of 14 bases. Germline lookup yields CDR1 MNHEY and CDR2 SVGAGI. The CDR3 extends over 16 amino acids. This CDR3 is CASSYGTEEGTGELFF. The CDR3 DNA follows: TGTGCCAGCAGTTACGGAACAGAAGAAGGCACCGGGGAGCTGTTTTTT.

The J gene is TRBJ1-1, the V gene TRBV7-9, with TRBD1 matching over 7 bases. The length of the CDR3 is 15 residues. Unmatched junction bases numbered 6, after V lost 5 bases and J lost 0 bases. Germline V gives CDR1 SEHNR, CDR2 FQNEAQ (reference sequence). The CDR3 region has the DNA TGTGCCAGCAGCCCGCGGACAGGAATGAACACTGAAGCTTTCTTT. Its protein is CASSPRTGMNTEAFF.

The V and J genes are TRBV7-2 and TRBJ2-2; no definite D call. The V end lost 5 bases, the J end lost 6 bases, and 7 bases lay between the germline ends. Germline V CDR1 and CDR2: SGHTA, FQGNSA. There are 12 residues in the CDR3. CDR3 nucleotides: TGTGCCAGCAGCCTAGGGCCCGGGGAGCTGTTTTTT. As protein: CASSLGPGELFF. Full variable domain (rest looked up from reference TRBV7-2 and TRBJ2-2): GAGVSQSPSNKVTEKGKDVELRCDPISGHTALYWYRQSLGQGLEFLIYFQGNSAPDKSGLPSDRFSAERTGGSVSTLTIQRTQQEDSAVYLCASSLGPGELFFGEGSRLTVL.

The sample holds many counts of this clone. The rearrangement joins TRBV28 to TRBJ2-1; D may be TRBD1 (5 bases). Per germline, CDR1 MDHEN and CDR2 SYDVKM. V dropped 10 bases and J dropped 8 bases, with 12 bases sitting between them. The CDR3 totals 11 residues. The CDR3 loop reads CAIQGFDEQFF. As DNA, the CDR3 is TGTGCCATCCAGGGATTCGATGAGCAGTTCTTC.

The chain carries TRBV9 and TRBJ1-6; D perhaps matches TRBD1 (5 bases). V was clipped by 4 bases and J by 8 bases, with 16 bases between them. The CDR3 is 15 residues long. Germline V lookup: CDR1 SGDLS, CDR2 YYNGEE. CDR3 loop: CASSPSEGLYSPLHF. DNA of the CDR3: TGTGCCAGCAGCCCGTCGGAGGGACTCTATTCACCCCTCCACTTT.

This chain connects TRBV10-3 to TRBJ2-5; 8 positions agree with TRBD2. CDR3 size: 14 residues. Germline V gives CDR1 ENHRY, CDR2 SYGVKD. With V trimmed by 6 bases and J by 4 bases, 7 bases remained unmatched. This chain's CDR3 is CAISQREGLETQYF. CDR3 sequence (DNA): TGTGCCATCAGCCAACGGGAGGGCCTAGAGACCCAGTACTTC.

The rearrangement uses TRBV11-2 and TRBJ1-1; 8 bases fit TRBD1. V lost 1 base and J lost 0; bases outside the gene matches: 4. The CDR3 totals 16 residues. CDR1 and CDR2 (germline): SGHAT, FQNNGV. CDR3 nucleotide sequence: TGTGCCAGCAGCTTAGGACAGGGGATGATGAACACTGAAGCTTTCTTT. Its translation is CASSLGQGMMNTEAFF.

V gene TRBV5-4 combines with J gene TRBJ1-3; tentatively, D is TRBD1 (5 bases). This CDR3 spans 13 amino acids. Germline V gene data show CDR1 as SGHNT and CDR2 as YYREEE (reference sequence). V dropped 0 bases and J dropped 15 bases, with 16 bases sitting between them. The CDR3 region has the DNA TGTGCCAGCAGCTTGGGGGTGGGGCCGGATGAATATTTT. Translating it yields CASSLGVGPDEYF.

This sequence joins TRBV12-3 or TRBV12-4 and TRBJ2-2; a possible D gene is TRBD2 (5 bases). The CDR3 totals 12 residues. Between the trimmed V and J ends, which lost 3 bases and 6 bases, there was a span of 5 bases. Here the CDR3 DNA reads TGTGCCAGCAGTTTGGAGGCCGGGGAGCTGTTTTTT. This translates into CASSLEAGELFF.

J is TRBJ1-5 and V is TRBV11-3; no clear D. Deletions cut 1 base from V and 6 bases from J, with 10 bases between. Germline CDR1 is SGHNT and CDR2 is YENEEA. The CDR3 sequence is 14 residues long. CDR3 sequence: CASSLAIRSQPQHF. The CDR3 region has the DNA TGTGCCAGCAGCTTAGCGATTAGGAGTCAGCCCCAGCATTTT.

The gene calls are TRBV6-6 and TRBJ1-1; TRBD1 agrees at 9 bases. The CDR3 runs to 14 residues. Germline CDR1 MNHNY, CDR2 SVGAGI (reference sequence). V lost 6 bases, J lost 5 bases, and 7 bases stayed unmatched. In DNA, the CDR3 is TGTGCCAGCAGGACGACAGGGGGGCTGACTGAAGCTTTCTTT. This encodes CASRTTGGLTEAFF.

This clone came up once. The chain uses TRBV9 and TRBJ1-5; D is undetermined. This CDR3 spans 13 amino acids. Germline CDR1 is SGDLS and CDR2 is YYNGEE. V shed 4 bases and J shed 7 bases, with 12 bases lying between them. CDR3 DNA: TGTGCCAGCAGCCACGGGGAGGGCCAGCCCCAGCATTTT. It yields the protein CASSHGEGQPQHF.

The V call is TRBV6-2 or TRBV6-3, the J call TRBJ2-2, with TRBD1 identical over 10 bases. After removal of 6 bases from V and 6 bases from J, the junction contained 10 bases not matched to a gene. The germline CDR1 and CDR2 sequences are MNHEY and SVGEGT. The CDR3 runs 16 residues. CDR3 protein: CASRPRQGAGAGELFF. The CDR3 DNA reads TGTGCCAGCAGACCTAGACAGGGGGCTGGCGCCGGGGAGCTGTTTTTT.

This clone was detected a few times. This chain uses TRBV9 with TRBJ1-1, with D possibly matching TRBD1 (6 bases). V lost 3 bases and J lost 8, with 17 bases in between. CDR1 SGDLS and CDR2 YYNGEE come from the germline V gene. The CDR3 runs 14 residues. The CDR3 reads CASSASRADREAFF. CDR3 in DNA: TGTGCCAGCAGCGCAAGTAGGGCAGACAGGGAAGCTTTCTTT.

This chain links TRBV7-2 with TRBJ2-3, with D perhaps TRBD2 (6 bases). Trimming cost V 11 bases and J 2 bases, with 17 bases left between them. Germline loops: CDR1 SGHTA, CDR2 FQGNSA. The CDR3 is made up of 14 amino acids. The CDR3 here is CAVSGLTYTDTQYF. The DNA of the CDR3 is TGTGCCGTCTCTGGACTAACCTACACAGATACGCAGTATTTT.

The V call is TRBV14, the J call TRBJ2-1; the match to TRBD2 covers 14 bases. The junction had 9 bases not matched to a gene; V was cut back by 1 base and J by 7 bases. CDR3 size: 18 residues. Germline V gene sequence: CDR1 SGHDN, CDR2 FVKESK. CDR3 sequence: CASSQGVRLAGGQNEQFF. CDR3 sequence (DNA): TGTGCCAGCAGCCAAGGGGTTCGACTAGCGGGAGGGCAGAATGAGCAGTTCTTC.

This CDR3 is CASSSYTSGKGYEQYF. CDR3 nucleotide sequence: TGTGCCAGCAGCTCCTACACTAGCGGGAAAGGCTACGAGCAGTACTTC. The chain couples TRBV11-1 to TRBJ2-7; TRBD2 matches 10 bases. The CDR3 consists of 16 residues. With V trimmed by 4 bases and J by 3 bases, 9 bases remained unmatched. Germline-derived CDR1 and CDR2 are SGHAT and FQDESV (reference sequence).

The chain carries TRBV6-5 and TRBJ2-7, with TRBD2 identical over 8 bases. V trimming: 0 bases; J trimming: 7 bases; junction bases outside the gene matches: 11. Germline V gene sequence: CDR1 MNHEY, CDR2 SVGAGI. The CDR3 is 16 amino acids. The CDR3 region has the DNA TGTGCCAGCAGTTACTCCACTAGCGGTGCTAAGGCGGAGCAGTACTTC. Translating gives CASSYSTSGAKAEQYF.

The CDR3 DNA sequence: TGTGCCAGCAGTCCGGGGACAGGGACCTACAATGAGCAGTTCTTC. The encoded protein is CASSPGTGTYNEQFF. The chain carries TRBV27 and TRBJ2-1; 9 bases agree with TRBD1. Per the germline V gene, CDR1 is MNHEY and CDR2 is SMNVEV (reference sequence). The CDR3 is 15 amino acids. V lost 5 bases and J lost 2; bases outside the gene matches: 4.

CDR3 amino acids: CASRHTSGGGYEQYF. CDR3 DNA: TGTGCCAGCAGACATACTAGCGGAGGGGGCTACGAGCAGTACTTC. This chain links TRBV6-5 with TRBJ2-7; 8 bases are a match to TRBD2. The CDR3 spans 15 residues. Germline V CDR1 and CDR2: MNHEY, SVGAGI. Trimming took 6 bases from V and 3 from J; bases not matched to a gene: 10.

This clone was counted between two and nine times. This rearrangement joins TRBV6-4 to TRBJ1-2; the match to TRBD1 covers 7 bases. Germline CDR1 MRHNA, CDR2 SNTAGT. V lost 2 bases to trimming and J lost 4 bases; unmatched junction nucleotides: 10. The CDR3 is 16 amino acids. The CDR3 sequence is CASSDVTGMGVYGYTF. Here the CDR3 DNA reads TGTGCCAGCAGTGACGTGACAGGGATGGGAGTCTATGGCTACACCTTC.

The V and J genes are TRBV5-4 and TRBJ2-5, with 7 nucleotides matching TRBD1. The ends lost 6 bases at V and 2 bases at J; junction bases unmatched: 4. Per germline, CDR1 SGHNT and CDR2 YYREEE (reference sequence). This CDR3 comprises 13 residues. The CDR3 bases are TGTGCCAGCAATCCAGGGGGACAAGAGACCCAGTACTTC. It translates to CASNPGGQETQYF.

CDR3 in DNA: TGTGCCAGCAGCCTAGGACCACAGGGGCCCTACGAGCAGTACTTC. As protein: CASSLGPQGPYEQYF. The chain recombines TRBV7-3 with TRBJ2-7; 7 bases fit TRBD1. This CDR3 is built from 15 residues. Germline lookup yields CDR1 SGHTA and CDR2 FQGTGA. Trimming took 5 bases from V and 2 from J; bases not matched to a gene: 9.